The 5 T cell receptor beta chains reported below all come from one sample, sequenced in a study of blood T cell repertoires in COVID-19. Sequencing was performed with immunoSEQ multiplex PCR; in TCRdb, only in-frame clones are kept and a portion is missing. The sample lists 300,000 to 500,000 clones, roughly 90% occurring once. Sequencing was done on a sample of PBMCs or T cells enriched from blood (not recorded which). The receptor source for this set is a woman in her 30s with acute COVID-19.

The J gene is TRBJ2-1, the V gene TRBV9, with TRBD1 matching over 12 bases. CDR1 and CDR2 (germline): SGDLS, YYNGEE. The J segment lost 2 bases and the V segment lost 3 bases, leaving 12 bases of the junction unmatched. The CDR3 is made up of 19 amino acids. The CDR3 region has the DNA TGTGCCAGCAGCGCGGGACAGGGGGCTATGCTAGCAGCCTACAATGAGCAGTTCTTC. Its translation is CASSAGQGAMLAAYNEQFF.

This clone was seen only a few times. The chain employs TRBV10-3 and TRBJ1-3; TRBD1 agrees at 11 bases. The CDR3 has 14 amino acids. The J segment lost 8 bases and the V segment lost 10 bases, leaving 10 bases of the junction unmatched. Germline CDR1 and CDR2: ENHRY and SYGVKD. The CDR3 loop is CATKTPGQGDTIYF. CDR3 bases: TGTGCCACGAAGACCCCGGGACAGGGGGACACCATATATTTT.

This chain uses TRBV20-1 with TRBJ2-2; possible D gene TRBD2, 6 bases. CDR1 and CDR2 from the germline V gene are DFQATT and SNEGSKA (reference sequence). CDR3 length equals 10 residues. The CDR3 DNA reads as TGCCCGGGGGATGCCGGGGAGCTGTTTTTT. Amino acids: CPGDAGELFF.

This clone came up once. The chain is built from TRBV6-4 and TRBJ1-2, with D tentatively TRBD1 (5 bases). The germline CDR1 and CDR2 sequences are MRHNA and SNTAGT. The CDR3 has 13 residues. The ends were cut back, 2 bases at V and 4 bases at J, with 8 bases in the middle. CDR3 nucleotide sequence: TGTGCCAGCAGTGACGGGCAGGGCTATGGCTACACCTTC. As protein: CASSDGQGYGYTF.

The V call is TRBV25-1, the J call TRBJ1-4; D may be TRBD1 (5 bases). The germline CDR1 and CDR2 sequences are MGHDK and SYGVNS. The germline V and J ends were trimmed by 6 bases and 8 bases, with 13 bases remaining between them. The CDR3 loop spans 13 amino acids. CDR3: CASSNSGLEKLFF. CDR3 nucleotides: TGTGCCAGCAGCAACTCAGGGCTCGAAAAACTGTTTTTT.